This passage covers 25 T cell receptor beta chains from one sample sequenced in a study of shared clonotypes between healthy human individuals. The repertoire was sequenced with immunoSEQ multiplex PCR; TCRdb's copy has only in-frame clones and lacks some. Here the sample spans approximately 2.5 million clones, around nine tenths being singletons. Sample: naive CD4+ T cells sorted from blood. Subset meaning: CD45RA+ positively selected. The origin of the receptors is a man younger than 35 in good health.

The V and J genes are TRBV27 and TRBJ2-2; 10 bases match TRBD1. The CDR3 extends over 15 amino acids. The V segment lost 6 bases and the J segment 4 bases; nucleotides outside the gene matches: 5. The germline CDR1 and CDR2 sequences are MNHEY and SMNVEV (reference sequence). The CDR3 nucleotides are TGTGCCAGCAGCCCCGGGACAGGGGTCACCGGGGAGCTGTTTTTT. Translation gives CASSPGTGVTGELFF.

The J gene is TRBJ1-1, the V gene TRBV2, with a tentative D call TRBD1 (6 bases). The CDR3 sequence is 14 residues long. CDR1 SNHLY and CDR2 FYNNEI come from the germline V gene. Trimming stripped 5 bases from V and 4 bases from J, with 14 bases between. CDR3 protein: CASSPGTLGTEAFF. The CDR3 DNA reads TGTGCCAGCAGTCCCGGGACACTCGGCACTGAAGCTTTCTTT.

This clone was seen only once. This chain connects TRBV7-2 to TRBJ2-5, with D perhaps TRBD1 (6 bases). This CDR3 region has 16 residues. Looked up from germline, CDR1 is SGHTA and CDR2 is FQGNSA. V was pared by 2 bases and J by 4 bases, with 17 bases between. CDR3 region: CASSLTTGLERETQYF. The DNA of the CDR3 is TGTGCCAGCAGCTTAACGACAGGCCTAGAGAGAGAGACCCAGTACTTC.

The V call is TRBV27, the J call TRBJ2-7; 9 bases are a match to TRBD2. The CDR3 extends over 17 amino acids. From germline, CDR1 is MNHEY and CDR2 SMNVEV (reference sequence). V was pared by 1 base and J by 7 bases, with 14 bases of the junction left unmatched. CDR3 nucleotides: TGTGCCAGCAGTTTATATGCTAGCGGGGCCCGCCGGGGAGAGCAGTACTTC. Protein: CASSLYASGARRGEQYF.

The chain uses TRBV11-2 and TRBJ2-5, with 12 bases that match TRBD2. CDR3 length: 14 amino acids. Germline CDR1 reads SGHAT; CDR2 reads FQNNGV. V gave up 5 bases and J gave up 5 bases; unmatched junction bases: 3. CDR3 DNA sequence: TGTGCCAGCAGCACTGGGACTAGCGGGGAGACCCAGTACTTC. Protein: CASSTGTSGETQYF.

The chain employs TRBV5-6 and TRBJ2-3, with 8 bases identical to TRBD1. Germline V gene data show CDR1 as SGHDT and CDR2 as YYEEEE. J was trimmed by 4 bases and V by 4 bases; bases with no gene match: 8. The CDR3 consists of 15 residues. The CDR3 sequence is CASSHGQGIADTQYF. CDR3 bases: TGTGCCAGCAGCCACGGACAGGGAATCGCAGATACGCAGTATTTT.

The sample holds one count of this clone. The V gene is TRBV4-1, the J gene TRBJ1-4, with TRBD1 as a possible D gene (5 bases). CDR3 length equals 17 residues. Per the germline V gene, CDR1 is MGHRA and CDR2 is YSYEKL. Trimming stripped 0 bases from V and 8 bases from J, with 19 bases between. The CDR3 is CASSQDGVGRAGEKLFF. The CDR3 DNA sequence: TGCGCCAGCAGCCAAGATGGGGTCGGCAGGGCTGGGGAAAAACTGTTTTTT.

This chain uses TRBV6-1 with TRBJ1-2; possible D gene TRBD1, 5 bases. The germline V and J ends were trimmed by 11 bases and 11 bases, with 21 bases remaining between them. Germline CDR1 and CDR2: MNHNS and SASEGT. This CDR3 contains 12 residues. CDR3 in amino acids: CAGGDLNLFYTF. CDR3 coding DNA: TGTGCCGGAGGGGACCTTAATCTCTTTTACACCTTC.

As for this clone: Other DNA sequences in this specimen translate into the identical CDR3. This chain joins TRBV2 and TRBJ2-7; TRBD1 matches at 9 bases. Unmatched junction bases numbered 3, after V lost 9 bases and J lost 0 bases. The CDR3 spans 13 residues. Germline CDR1 and CDR2: SNHLY and FYNNEI. CDR3 sequence (DNA): TGTGCCAGGGGACAGGGAAGCTCCTACGAGCAGTACTTC. Amino acid sequence: CARGQGSSYEQYF.

V and J are TRBV27 and TRBJ2-2, with 12 bases fitting TRBD2. Trimming at V came to 7 bases and at J to 6 bases, leaving 6 bases not matched to a gene. CDR1 is MNHEY and CDR2 is SMNVEV in the germline V gene (reference sequence). The CDR3 extends over 15 amino acids. The CDR3 DNA follows: TGTGCCAGCACCAGGACTAGCGGGGTCCCCGGGGAGCTGTTTTTT. Translating it yields CASTRTSGVPGELFF.

CDR3 DNA: TGCAGCACCGAAGTTGGACAAGCTTTCTTT. It is translated as CSTEVGQAFF. The V gene is TRBV29-1, the J gene TRBJ1-1; D ambiguous. CDR1 SQVTM and CDR2 ANQGSEA come from the germline V gene. This CDR3 comprises 10 residues. V was pared by 8 bases and J by 9 bases, with 13 bases between. Full variable domain (missing parts from reference TRBV29-1 and TRBJ1-1): SAVISQKPSRDICQRGTSLTIQCQVDSQVTMMFWYRQQPGQSLTLIATANQGSEATYESGFVIDKFPISRPNLTFSTLTVSNMSPEDSSIYLCSTEVGQAFFGQGTRLTVV.

This clone has just a few counts. This chain links TRBV10-3 with TRBJ1-2, with TRBD1 matching over 9 bases. J gave up 8 bases and V 4 bases, and 5 bases lay outside the gene matches. The CDR3 has 13 residues. Germline V gene lookup returns CDR1 ENHRY and CDR2 SYGVKD. The CDR3 DNA reads TGTGCCATCAGTGGGGGGACAGGGAAGGGCTACACCTTC. Residues: CAISGGTGKGYTF.

V usage is TRBV5-1 and J usage is TRBJ2-2; 11 bases line up with TRBD2. Germline assignment: CDR1 SGHRS and CDR2 YFSETQ. The CDR3 is 14 amino acids. The junction had 3 bases not matched to a gene; V was cut back by 6 bases and J by 5 bases. DNA for the CDR3: TGCGCCAGCAACACTAGCGGGAGAACCGGGGAGCTGTTTTTT. Translating it yields CASNTSGRTGELFF.

V and J are TRBV6-5 and TRBJ2-5; D not resolved. The CDR3 runs 16 residues. V was clipped by 0 bases and J by 4 bases, with 15 bases between them. In germline, CDR1 is MNHEY, CDR2 SVGAGI. CDR3 nucleotide sequence: TGTGCCAGCAGTTACTCACCCACCCTCTCGGGAGAGACCCAGTACTTC. It is translated as CASSYSPTLSGETQYF.

The CDR3 spells CASSWTRAKTQYF. DNA for the CDR3: TGTGCCAGCAGCTGGACTAGAGCTAAGACCCAGTACTTC. The rearrangement links TRBV28 to TRBJ2-5, with 7 bases identical to TRBD2. The CDR3 spans 13 residues. Germline-derived CDR1 and CDR2 are MDHEN and SYDVKM. J was trimmed by 6 bases and V by 6 bases; bases with no gene match: 7.

The chain carries TRBV30 and TRBJ1-6, with 8 bases matching TRBD1. The CDR3 covers 16 residues. With V trimmed by 5 bases and J by 0 bases, 6 bases remained unmatched. Per the germline V gene, CDR1 is GTSNPN and CDR2 is SVGIG (reference sequence). CDR3 nucleotide sequence: TGTGCCTGGGAGGCAGGGGGCGGCTCCTATAATTCACCCCTCCACTTT. Translated, it gives CAWEAGGGSYNSPLHF.

This rearrangement joins TRBV18 to TRBJ2-3; D tentatively fits TRBD1 or TRBD2 (5 bases each). CDR1 is KGHSH, CDR2 LQKENI, per germline. The length of the CDR3 is 16 residues. Trimming left V 6 bases short and J 2 bases short, with 18 bases between. CDR3 in amino acids: CASSSSGQGVTDTQYF. The CDR3 DNA follows: TGTGCCAGCTCCTCCTCTGGGCAGGGAGTCACAGATACGCAGTATTTT. The whole variable domain, filled in from reference TRBV18 and TRBJ2-3, reads NAGVMQNPRHLVRRRGQEARLRCSPMKGHSHVYWYRQLPEEGLKFMVYLQKENIIDESGMPKERFSAEFPKEGPSILRIQQVVRGDSAAYFCASSSSGQGVTDTQYFGPGTRLTVL.

This clone has only one observation. The genes are TRBV4-3 and TRBJ1-4; D is unclear. Germline values: CDR1 LGHNA, CDR2 YSLEER. This CDR3 has 15 amino acids. V was clipped by 0 bases and J by 5 bases, with 10 bases between them. The CDR3, as DNA: TGCGCCAGCAGCCAAGATAGGGCGGGGAATGAAAAACTGTTTTTT. Translation gives CASSQDRAGNEKLFF.

The gene calls are TRBV5-1 and TRBJ2-1; weak D call: TRBD1 (6 bases). Germline CDR1 SGHRS, CDR2 YFSETQ. CDR3 length: 13 amino acids. V lost 4 bases and J 7 bases, leaving 12 bases between the germline ends. In DNA, the CDR3 is TGCGCCAGCAGCATAACAGGGAGTAATGAGCAGTTCTTC. Translation gives CASSITGSNEQFF.

V and J are TRBV5-1 and TRBJ1-3; possible D gene TRBD1, 5 bases. CDR1 is SGHRS and CDR2 is YFSETQ in the germline V gene. V dropped 0 bases and J dropped 0 bases, with 13 bases sitting between them. The CDR3 runs 17 residues. The CDR3 DNA follows: TGCGCCAGCAGCTTGGGGGGCTTGACGTACTCTGGAAACACCATATATTTT. Encoded protein: CASSLGGLTYSGNTIYF.

The V call is TRBV5-8, the J call TRBJ1-1; tentatively, D is TRBD1 (5 bases). This CDR3 comprises 15 residues. CDR1 and CDR2 from the germline V gene are SGHTS and YDEGEE. V shed 0 bases and J shed 1 base, with 10 bases lying between them. CDR3 sequence reads: CASSLAWQGNTEAFF. The CDR3 DNA follows: TGTGCCAGCAGCTTGGCCTGGCAGGGGAACACTGAAGCTTTCTTT.

For this clone: Other nucleotide sequences from this sample produce the same CDR3. V is TRBV5-4 and J is TRBJ1-5; D might be TRBD1 (5 bases). The germline gives CDR1 SGHNT, CDR2 YYREEE (reference sequence). The CDR3 is made up of 14 amino acids. V was clipped by 0 bases and J by 6 bases, with 10 bases between them. In DNA, the CDR3 is TGTGCCAGCAGCTTGGGGGGCGAAGGTCAGCCCCAGCATTTT. It yields the protein CASSLGGEGQPQHF.

The chain uses TRBV5-1 and TRBJ1-6; 9 bases agree with TRBD1. The CDR3 runs to 16 residues. J was trimmed by 8 bases and V by 2 bases; bases with no gene match: 8. The germline V gene has CDR1 SGHRS and CDR2 YFSETQ. The CDR3 loop reads CASSLGSGQGHSPLHF. The CDR3 nucleotides are TGCGCCAGCAGCTTAGGCTCGGGACAGGGTCATTCACCCCTCCACTTT.

The J gene is TRBJ2-2, the V gene TRBV9; tentative D call: TRBD1 (6 bases). This CDR3 has 14 amino acids. Germline assignment: CDR1 SGDLS and CDR2 YYNGEE. Trimming shortened V by 6 bases and J by 6 bases, and 15 bases separated the two germline ends. CDR3 bases: TGTGCCAGCACAAAACAGGGTTGGGCCGGGGAGCTGTTTTTT. It is translated as CASTKQGWAGELFF.

The V gene is TRBV30, the J gene TRBJ2-3; D is possibly TRBD2 (7 bases). Trimming cost V 0 bases and J 5 bases, with 15 bases left between them. Germline values: CDR1 GTSNPN, CDR2 SVGIG (reference sequence). The CDR3 is 15 amino acids. The CDR3 DNA reads TGTGCCTGGAGTGTACTGGGGGGGCCAGGAGATACGCAGTATTTT. Its protein product is CAWSVLGGPGDTQYF. The entire variable domain, with the rest obtained from reference TRBV30 and TRBJ2-3, is as follows: SQTIHQWPATLVQPVGSPLSLECTVEGTSNPNLYWYRQAAGRGLQLLFYSVGIGQISSEVPQNLSASRPQDRQFILSSKKLLLSDSGFYLCAWSVLGGPGDTQYFGPGTRLTVL.